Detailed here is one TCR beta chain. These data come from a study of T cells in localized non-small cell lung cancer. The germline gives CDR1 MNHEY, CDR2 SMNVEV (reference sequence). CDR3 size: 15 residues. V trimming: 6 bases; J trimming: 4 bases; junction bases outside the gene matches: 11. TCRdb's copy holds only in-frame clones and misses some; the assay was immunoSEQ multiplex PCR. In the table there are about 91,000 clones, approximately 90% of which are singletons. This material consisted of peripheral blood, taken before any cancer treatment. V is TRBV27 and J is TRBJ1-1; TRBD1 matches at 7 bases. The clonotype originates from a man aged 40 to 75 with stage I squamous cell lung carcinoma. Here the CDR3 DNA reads TGTGCCAGCAGACCGTCGACAGGGAAGGGCACTGAAGCTTTCTTT. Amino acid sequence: CASRPSTGKGTEAFF.